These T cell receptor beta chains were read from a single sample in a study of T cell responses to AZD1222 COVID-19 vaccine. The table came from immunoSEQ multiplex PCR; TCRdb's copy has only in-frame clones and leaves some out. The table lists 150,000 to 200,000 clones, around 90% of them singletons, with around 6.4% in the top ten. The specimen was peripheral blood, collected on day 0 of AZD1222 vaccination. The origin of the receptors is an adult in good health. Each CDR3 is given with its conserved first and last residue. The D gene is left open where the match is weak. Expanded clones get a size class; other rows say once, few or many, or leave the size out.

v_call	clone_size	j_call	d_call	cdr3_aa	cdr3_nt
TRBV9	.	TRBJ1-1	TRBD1	CASSTLRDRNTEAFF	TGTGCCAGCAGCACCCTCCGGGACAGAAACACTGAAGCTTTCTTT
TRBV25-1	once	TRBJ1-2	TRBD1	CASSSMGQGFGYTF	TGTGCCAGCAGTTCCATGGGACAGGGGTTCGGCTACACCTTC
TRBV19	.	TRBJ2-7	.	CASSILEGPTYEQYF	TGTGCCAGTAGTATACTGGAGGGACCTACCTACGAGCAGTACTTC
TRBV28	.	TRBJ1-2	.	CASSLRGNYGYTF	TGTGCCAGCAGTTTACGGGGGAACTATGGCTACACCTTC
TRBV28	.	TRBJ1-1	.	CASTLQSNTEAFF	TGTGCCAGCACCCTACAGTCGAACACTGAAGCTTTCTTT
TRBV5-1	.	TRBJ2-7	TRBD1	CASSRHWGDRVHEQYF	TGCGCCAGCAGCCGGCATTGGGGGGACAGGGTGCACGAGCAGTACTTC
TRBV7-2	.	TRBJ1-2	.	CASSLAATAYGYTF	TGTGCCAGCAGCTTAGCTGCCACCGCCTATGGCTACACCTTC
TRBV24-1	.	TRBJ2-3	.	CATSEQPSTDTQYF	TGTGCCACCAGTGAACAGCCGAGCACAGATACGCAGTATTTT
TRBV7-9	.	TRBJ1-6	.	CASSLGSPYSPLHF	TGTGCCAGCAGCTTAGGGTCTCCCTATTCACCCCTCCACTTT
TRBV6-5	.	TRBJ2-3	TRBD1	CASSLSTGNTDTQYF	TGTGCCAGCAGCCTTTCGACAGGGAACACAGATACGCAGTATTTT
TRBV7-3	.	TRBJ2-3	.	CASSLKPASTDTQYF	TGTGCCAGCAGCTTAAAACCAGCTAGCACAGATACGCAGTATTTT
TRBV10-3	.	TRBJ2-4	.	CAISDTIAKNIQYF	TGTGCCATCAGTGATACAATAGCCAAAAACATTCAGTACTTC
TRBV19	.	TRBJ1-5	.	CASSPRPRTSEPQHF	TGTGCCAGTAGTCCCCGCCCCAGGACTTCGGAGCCCCAGCATTTT
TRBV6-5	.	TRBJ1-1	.	CASSWKGTPFSSEAFF	TGTGCCAGCAGTTGGAAAGGGACCCCATTTTCGAGTGAAGCTTTCTTT
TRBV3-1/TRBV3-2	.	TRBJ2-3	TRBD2	CASSGAGGVLDTQYF	TGTGCCAGCAGCGGTGCGGGGGGGGTTCTGGATACGCAGTATTTT
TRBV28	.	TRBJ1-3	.	CASSFSGLEGNTIYF	TGTGCCAGCAGTTTTTCGGGTTTGGAAGGAAACACCATATATTTT
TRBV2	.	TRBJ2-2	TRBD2	CASKRTSHSPGELFF	TGTGCCAGCAAGAGGACTAGCCACTCCCCCGGGGAGCTGTTTTTT
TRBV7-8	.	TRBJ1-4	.	CASRALGGREKLFF	TGTGCCAGCAGAGCCCTAGGGGGTCGTGAAAAACTGTTTTTT
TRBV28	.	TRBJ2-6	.	CASSRHLSGANVLTF	TGTGCCAGCTCTAGACACCTCTCTGGGGCCAACGTCCTGACTTTC
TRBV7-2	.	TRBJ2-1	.	CASSLARNNEQFF	TGTGCCAGCAGCTTAGCCAGGAACAATGAGCAGTTCTTC
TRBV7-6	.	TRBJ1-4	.	CASSLVGQINEKLFF	TGTGCCAGCAGCTTAGTAGGGCAAATTAATGAAAAACTGTTTTTT
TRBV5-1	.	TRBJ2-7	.	CASSLIRSEQYF	TGCGCCAGCAGCTTGATTCGGTCCGAGCAGTACTTC
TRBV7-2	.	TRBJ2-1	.	CASSPQRGGYNEQFF	TGTGCCAGCAGCCCACAGAGGGGTGGATACAATGAGCAGTTCTTC
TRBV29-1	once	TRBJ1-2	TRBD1	CSVDASGGWGYTF	TGCAGCGTTGACGCCTCAGGGGGCTGGGGCTACACCTTC